This TCR beta chain came from a study of cytomegalovirus exposure and HLA in healthy donors. Overall study results and limits: Prior analysis indicated that the majority of TCR beta V segments exhibited productivity approximately 87% or approximately 30% of the time. A list of around 150 TCR beta chains associated with cytomegalovirus was given.

Comments on this clone: The antigen remains unidentified.

The CDR3 has 14 residues. Germline trimming cut 1 base from V and 7 bases from J; bases unmatched to any gene: 5. Germline V gene data show CDR1 as GTSNPN and CDR2 as SVGIG (reference sequence). The study ran its PCR with 60 Vbeta and 13 Jbeta primers. Using immunoSEQ multiplex PCR, the repertoire was profiled, and TCRdb retains in-frame clones only, with some absent. The sample lists over 130,000 clones, about 60% seen once, with around 7.1% in the top ten. Sequenced input: PBMCs. The gene calls are TRBV30 and TRBJ1-5, with 9 bases fitting TRBD1. The clonotype was recovered from a woman aged 60-70 years in good health and CMV-seropositive. The CDR3: CAWSEGQGGQPQHF. CDR3 in DNA: TGTGCCTGGAGTGAGGGACAGGGAGGACAGCCCCAGCATTTT.